These 20 T cell receptor beta chains share one sample of origin, sequenced in a study of graft-versus-host responses after intestinal transplantation. No antigen has been identified for these receptors. The table came from immunoSEQ multiplex PCR; TCRdb's copy has only in-frame clones and leaves some out. Of 80,000 to 100,000 clones in the sample, about nine tenths were seen once. The sequencing used unstimulated CD4+ T cells sorted from spleen or lymph node cells, collected before transplant. The receptor source for this set is a human donor who was the organ donor for an intestinal transplant.

V gene TRBV4-1 combines with J gene TRBJ2-3; TRBD1 is a possible D gene (5 bases). Germline V lookup: CDR1 MGHRA, CDR2 YSYEKL. V lost 1 base and J lost 8, with 13 bases in between. The CDR3 covers 14 residues. The DNA of the CDR3 is TGCGCCAGCAGCCAAGTTGTGGTTCAGGGTACGCAGTATTTT. This sequence encodes CASSQVVVQGTQYF.

The rearrangement uses TRBV9 and TRBJ2-3; 7 nucleotides agree with TRBD2. Trimming at V came to 4 bases and at J to 2 bases, leaving 7 bases not matched to a gene. CDR1 and CDR2 (germline): SGDLS, YYNGEE. CDR3 length: 15 amino acids. The CDR3 DNA is TGTGCCAGCAGCACCCGACTAGCTCACACAGATACGCAGTATTTT. Translation gives CASSTRLAHTDTQYF.

The count of this clone is one. This chain joins TRBV7-2 and TRBJ1-2; 7 bases are a match to TRBD1. Germline V gives CDR1 SGHTA, CDR2 FQGNSA. This CDR3 has 13 residues. With V trimmed by 8 bases and J by 8 bases, 11 bases remained unmatched. This CDR3 reads CASGITGALGYTF. CDR3 DNA sequence: TGTGCCAGCGGTATAACAGGGGCTCTGGGCTACACCTTC.

The chain carries TRBV19 and TRBJ2-3; TRBD1 agrees at 10 bases. Losses at the gene ends were 6 bases for V and 6 bases for J; bases not matched to a gene: 6. CDR3 length: 14 residues. CDR1 is LNHDA and CDR2 is SQIVND in the germline V gene (reference sequence). The CDR3 nucleotides read TGTGCCAGTAGGACAGGGGGCCAAGGTGATACGCAGTATTTT. Residues: CASRTGGQGDTQYF.

The J gene is TRBJ2-7, the V gene TRBV18; 8 nucleotides line up with TRBD1. Germline V CDR1 and CDR2: KGHSH, LQKENI. There are 18 residues in the CDR3. Trimming took 3 bases from V and 6 from J; bases not matched to a gene: 19. The CDR3 protein is CASSPAPSTGVTSGEQYF. The DNA of the CDR3 is TGTGCCAGCTCACCTGCCCCATCGACAGGGGTGACGTCGGGCGAGCAGTACTTC.

This clone was detected once. This chain links TRBV7-4 with TRBJ2-7; the match to TRBD1 covers 10 bases. The CDR3 has 13 residues. Germline V gene data show CDR1 as SGHVT and CDR2 as SQSDAQ. Trimming at V came to 7 bases and at J to 4 bases, leaving 4 bases not matched to a gene. The CDR3 protein is CASKDRGKYEQYF. CDR3 coding DNA: TGTGCCAGCAAGGACAGGGGGAAATACGAGCAGTACTTC. Using reference TRBV7-4 and TRBJ2-7 for the parts outside the CDR3, the full variable domain is GAGVSQSPRYKVAKRGRDVALRCDSISGHVTLYWYRQTLGQGSEVLTYSQSDAQRDKSGRPSGRFSAERPERSVSTLKIQRTEQGDSAVYLCASKDRGKYEQYFGPGTRLTVT.

This clone came up once. The genes are TRBV2 and TRBJ2-3; D call uncertain. CDR1 is SNHLY, CDR2 FYNNEI, per germline. V was clipped by 7 bases and J by 0 bases, with 11 bases between them. The CDR3 covers 14 residues. CDR3 region: CASTRSYSTDTQYF. The CDR3 nucleotides read TGTGCCAGCACCCGCAGTTACAGCACAGATACGCAGTATTTT. The full variable domain, rest sourced from reference TRBV2 and TRBJ2-3, is EPEVTQTPSHQVTQMGQEVILRCVPISNHLYFYWYRQILGQKVEFLVSFYNNEISEKSEIFDDQFSVERPDGSNFTLKIRSTKLEDSAMYFCASTRSYSTDTQYFGPGTRLTVL.

This rearrangement joins TRBV15 to TRBJ2-1; D not resolved. V was shortened by 8 bases and J by 6 bases, with 11 bases between the two germline ends. Germline values: CDR1 LNHNV, CDR2 YYDKDF (reference sequence). This CDR3 is built from 12 residues. The CDR3 bases are TGTGCCACCCTTAGTGGCGGCAATGAGCAGTTCTTC. This codes for CATLSGGNEQFF.

The chain couples TRBV4-2 to TRBJ1-2, with 7 positions matching TRBD1. Germline lookup yields CDR1 LGHNA and CDR2 YNFKEQ. The V and J ends lost 4 bases and 8 bases, in that order; junction bases with no gene match: 7. This CDR3 has 13 residues. As DNA, the CDR3 is TGTGCCAGCAGCCGGGACAGCCTGGGAGGCTACACCTTC. Translating it yields CASSRDSLGGYTF.

The rearrangement uses TRBV6-6 and TRBJ1-2; D might be TRBD1 (5 bases). With 2 bases removed from V and 8 bases from J, the gap between germline ends came to 15 bases. Germline V lookup: CDR1 MNHNY, CDR2 SVGAGI (reference sequence). The CDR3 is 14 amino acids. The CDR3 loop is CASSYMGGQGGYTF. In DNA form, the CDR3 reads TGTGCCAGCAGTTACATGGGGGGTCAAGGCGGCTACACCTTC.

The CDR3 loop is CFWLTVDSGNTIYF. DNA for the CDR3: TGTTTCTGGCTGACAGTCGACTCTGGAAACACCATATATTTT. V usage is TRBV7-9 and J usage is TRBJ1-3, with D possibly being TRBD1 (5 bases). CDR1 is SEHNR and CDR2 is FQNEAQ in the germline V gene (reference sequence). The CDR3 spans 14 residues.

The chain joins TRBV28 to TRBJ2-7; weak D call: TRBD1 (6 bases). The germline CDR1 and CDR2 sequences are MDHEN and SYDVKM. V was clipped by 3 bases and J by 2 bases, with 11 bases between them. The CDR3 contains 14 residues. The chain's CDR3 is CASSFSQGTYEQYF. CDR3 DNA sequence: TGTGCCAGCAGTTTTTCGCAGGGGACCTACGAGCAGTACTTC.

This sequence joins TRBV7-2 and TRBJ1-3; the D gene is possibly TRBD1 (6 bases). Trimming took 5 bases from V and 4 from J, leaving 15 bases between them. CDR1 and CDR2 (germline): SGHTA, FQGNSA. This CDR3 region has 15 residues. In DNA form, the CDR3 reads TGTGCCAGCAGCAAGCCTACAGGGAAAGGAAACACCATATATTTT. Residues: CASSKPTGKGNTIYF.

The J gene is TRBJ1-5, the V gene TRBV7-2, with a weak D call TRBD1 (5 bases). The germline V gene has CDR1 SGHTA and CDR2 FQGNSA. The CDR3 loop spans 13 amino acids. The V gene lost 5 bases and the J gene lost 5 bases, with 10 bases spanning the gap. In DNA form, the CDR3 reads TGTGCCAGCAGCCGACAGCCCTATCAGCCCCAGCATTTT. Its protein product is CASSRQPYQPQHF.

The chain employs TRBV5-1 and TRBJ1-4, with D unclear. V lost 0 bases to trimming and J lost 8 bases, with 17 bases between them. Germline V gene lookup returns CDR1 SGHRS and CDR2 YFSETQ. This CDR3 has 16 residues. The CDR3 DNA follows: TGCGCCAGCAGCTTGGGGGTCGGGGTTCCGGGGGAAAAACTGTTTTTT. It specifies CASSLGVGVPGEKLFF.

The chain uses TRBV5-1 and TRBJ2-1; TRBD2 matches at 10 bases. CDR3 length: 17 amino acids. The trim removed 2 bases at V and 5 bases at J, leaving 10 bases unmatched. Germline V gives CDR1 SGHRS, CDR2 YFSETQ. In DNA form, the CDR3 reads TGCGCCAGCAGCTTCGGGCTAGCGGGGGTGTTGAACAATGAGCAGTTCTTC. Translated: CASSFGLAGVLNNEQFF.

CDR3 nucleotide sequence: TGTGCCAGCAGTCCGTCCCGAGATACGCAGTATTTT. Translating it yields CASSPSRDTQYF. The chain carries TRBV6-6 and TRBJ2-3; D is undetermined. Per germline, CDR1 MNHNY and CDR2 SVGAGI (reference sequence). V shed 5 bases and J shed 5 bases, with 8 bases lying between them. The CDR3 totals 12 residues.

The table lists this clone with a count of one. V usage is TRBV27 and J usage is TRBJ2-2, with a tentative D call TRBD2 (5 bases). V lost 4 bases to trimming and J lost 5 bases, with 11 bases between them. Germline-derived CDR1 and CDR2 are MNHEY and SMNVEV (reference sequence). The CDR3 totals 14 residues. The CDR3 DNA sequence: TGTGCCAGCAGTTCCGGGGTCGATACCGGGGAGCTGTTTTTT. Translating it yields CASSSGVDTGELFF.

This clone was found once. The chain combines TRBV4-3 with TRBJ1-2; D is uncertain. The CDR3 extends over 15 amino acids. V lost 0 bases and J 3 bases, leaving 11 bases between the germline ends. Germline lookup yields CDR1 LGHNA and CDR2 YSLEER. CDR3 loop: CASSQEWEGHYGYTF. For the CDR3, the DNA is TGCGCCAGCAGCCAAGAATGGGAGGGTCACTATGGCTACACCTTC.

V is TRBV18 and J is TRBJ1-3; 9 bases fit TRBD1. This CDR3 has 16 amino acids. The germline V gene encodes CDR1 KGHSH and CDR2 LQKENI. Trimming cost V 3 bases and J 4 bases; bases outside gene matches: 7. This chain's CDR3 is CASSPSGQGTGNTIYF. In DNA form, the CDR3 reads TGTGCCAGCTCACCCTCGGGACAGGGCACAGGAAACACCATATATTTT. The full variable domain, with the rest looked up from reference TRBV18 and TRBJ1-3, is NAGVMQNPRHLVRRRGQEARLRCSPMKGHSHVYWYRQLPEEGLKFMVYLQKENIIDESGMPKERFSAEFPKEGPSILRIQQVVRGDSAAYFCASSPSGQGTGNTIYFGEGSWLTVV.